A selection of T cell receptor beta chains follows, all from one sample in a study of cytomegalovirus exposure and HLA in healthy donors. Clones were sequenced by immunoSEQ multiplex PCR, and TCRdb holds only the in-frame ones, with some missing. The sample records 100,000 to 150,000 clones, 77% being singletons. Sequencing was done on a sample of PBMCs. These receptors were taken from a male donor in good health and CMV-seropositive. Both conserved end residues are part of each CDR3. D genes are given only for firm matches. Only some rows state a clone size, as once, few, many or a class for expanded clones.

TRBJ1-1 TRBV29-1 NA NA TGCAGCGTCGACCATCAGGGGGAAGCTTTCTTT CSVDHQGEAFF
TRBJ2-1 TRBV2 NA TRBD1 TGTGCCAGCAGTACTGGGACAGGGGGCATGAATGAGCAGTTCTTC CASSTGTGGMNEQFF
TRBJ1-5 TRBV10-1 few NA TGCGCCAACTCGCCGAATCAGCCCCAGCATTTT CANSPNQPQHF
TRBJ1-1 TRBV7-9 NA NA TGTGCCAGCAGCCTCGGGGAGGACACTGAAGCTTTCTTT CASSLGEDTEAFF
TRBJ1-3 TRBV2 NA NA TGTGCCAGCAAAGCGTCGGAGGTGAACACCATATATTTT CASKASEVNTIYF
TRBJ2-7 TRBV7-2 NA TRBD1 TGTGCCAGCAGCTCCGGACAGGGCACCTACGAGCAGTACTTC CASSSGQGTYEQYF
TRBJ2-1 TRBV6-1 NA NA TGTGCCAGCAGTGAAGCCCTCGGGACTGATTCCTACAATGAGCAGTTCTTC CASSEALGTDSYNEQFF
TRBJ1-1 TRBV28 NA NA TGTGCCAGCAGTTTTCAGGGTTTGGAGAACACTGAAGCTTTCTTT CASSFQGLENTEAFF
TRBJ1-5 TRBV5-6 NA TRBD1 TGTGCCAGCAGCTTGGTACAGGGGGATCAGCCCCAGCATTTT CASSLVQGDQPQHF
TRBJ2-1 TRBV2 NA TRBD2 TGTGCCAGCAGCCTACTAGCGGGGGGGCAGAATGAGCAGTTCTTC CASSLLAGGQNEQFF
TRBJ2-1 TRBV15 few NA TGTGCCACCAGTCGCGTCGTCGGCTCCTACAATGAGCAGTTCTTC CATSRVVGSYNEQFF